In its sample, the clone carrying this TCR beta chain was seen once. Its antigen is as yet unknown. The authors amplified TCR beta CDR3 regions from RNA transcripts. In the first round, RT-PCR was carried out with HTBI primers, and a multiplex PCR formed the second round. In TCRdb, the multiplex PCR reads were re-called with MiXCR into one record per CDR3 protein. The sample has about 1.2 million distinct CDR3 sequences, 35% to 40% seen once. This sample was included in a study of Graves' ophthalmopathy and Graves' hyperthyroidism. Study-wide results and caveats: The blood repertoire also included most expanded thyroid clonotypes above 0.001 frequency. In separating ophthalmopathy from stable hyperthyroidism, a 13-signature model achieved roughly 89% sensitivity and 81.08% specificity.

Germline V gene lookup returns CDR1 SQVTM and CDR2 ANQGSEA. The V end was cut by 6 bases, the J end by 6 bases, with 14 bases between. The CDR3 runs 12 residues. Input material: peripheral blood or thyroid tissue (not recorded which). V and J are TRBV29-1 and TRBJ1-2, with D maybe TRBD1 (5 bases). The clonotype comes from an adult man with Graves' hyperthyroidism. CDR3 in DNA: TGCAGCGTACTTCGGGGGGAGGATGGCTACACCTTC. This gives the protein CSVLRGEDGYTF.